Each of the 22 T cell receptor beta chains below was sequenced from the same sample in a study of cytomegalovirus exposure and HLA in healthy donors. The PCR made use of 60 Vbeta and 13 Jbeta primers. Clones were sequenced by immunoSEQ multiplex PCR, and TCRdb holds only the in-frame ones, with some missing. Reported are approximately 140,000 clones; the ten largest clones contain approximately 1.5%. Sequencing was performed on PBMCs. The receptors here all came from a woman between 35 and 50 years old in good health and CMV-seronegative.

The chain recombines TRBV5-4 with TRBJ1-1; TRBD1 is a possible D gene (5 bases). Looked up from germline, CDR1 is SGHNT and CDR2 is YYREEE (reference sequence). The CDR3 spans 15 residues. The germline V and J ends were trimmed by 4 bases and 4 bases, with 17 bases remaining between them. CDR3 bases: TGTGCCAGCAGCCACATGGGGAGGGACGGCACTGAAGCTTTCTTT. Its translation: CASSHMGRDGTEAFF.

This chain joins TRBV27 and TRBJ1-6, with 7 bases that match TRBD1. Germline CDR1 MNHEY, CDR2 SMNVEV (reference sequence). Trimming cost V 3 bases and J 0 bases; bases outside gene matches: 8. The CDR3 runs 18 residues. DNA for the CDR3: TGTGCCAGCAGTTTCCGGGACAGTGCGAGCTCCTATAATTCACCCCTCCACTTT. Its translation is CASSFRDSASSYNSPLHF.

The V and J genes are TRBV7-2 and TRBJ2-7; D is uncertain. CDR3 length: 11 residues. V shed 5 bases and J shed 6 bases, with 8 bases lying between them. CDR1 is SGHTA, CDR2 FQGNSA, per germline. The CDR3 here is CASSNRGEQYV. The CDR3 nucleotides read TGTGCCAGCAGCAATAGAGGCGAGCAGTACGTC.

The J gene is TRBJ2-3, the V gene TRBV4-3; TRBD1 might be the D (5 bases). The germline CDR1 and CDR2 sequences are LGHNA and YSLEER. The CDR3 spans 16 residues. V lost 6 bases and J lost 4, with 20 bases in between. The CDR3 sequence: CASRRKHRSGPDTQYF. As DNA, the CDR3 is TGCGCCAGCAGACGAAAGCACAGGTCGGGCCCAGATACGCAGTATTTT.

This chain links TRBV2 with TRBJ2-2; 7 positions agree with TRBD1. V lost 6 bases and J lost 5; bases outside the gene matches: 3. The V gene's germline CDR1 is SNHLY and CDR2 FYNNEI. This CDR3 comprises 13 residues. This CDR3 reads CASRLDRTGELFF. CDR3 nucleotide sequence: TGTGCCAGCAGGCTGGACAGGACCGGGGAGCTGTTTTTT.

In DNA, the CDR3 is TGTGCCAGCAGCTCGGGGGGGGTCGGAGGCTATAATTCACCCCTCCACTTT. It specifies CASSSGGVGGYNSPLHF. The chain uses TRBV5-4 and TRBJ1-6; the D gene is possibly TRBD1 (5 bases). The ends were cut back, 3 bases at V and 3 bases at J, with 16 bases in the middle. There are 17 residues in the CDR3. Germline CDR1 reads SGHNT; CDR2 reads YYREEE (reference sequence). Full variable domain (outside the CDR3, taken from reference TRBV5-4 and TRBJ1-6): ETGVTQSPTHLIKTRGQQVTLRCSSQSGHNTVSWYQQALGQGPQFIFQYYREEENGRGNFPPRFSGLQFPNYSSELNVNALELDDSALYLCASSSGGVGGYNSPLHFGNGTRLTVT.

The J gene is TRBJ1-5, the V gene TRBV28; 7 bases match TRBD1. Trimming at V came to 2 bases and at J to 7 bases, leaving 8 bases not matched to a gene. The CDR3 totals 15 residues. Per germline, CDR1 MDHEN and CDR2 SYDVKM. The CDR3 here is CASSLARDSVQPQHF. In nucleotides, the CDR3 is TGTGCCAGCAGTTTAGCCCGGGACAGCGTCCAGCCCCAGCATTTT. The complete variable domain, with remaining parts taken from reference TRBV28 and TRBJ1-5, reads DVKVTQSSRYLVKRTGEKVFLECVQDMDHENMFWYRQDPGLGLRLIYFSYDVKMKEKGDIPEGYSVSREKKERFSLILESASTNQTSMYLCASSLARDSVQPQHFGDGTRLSIL.

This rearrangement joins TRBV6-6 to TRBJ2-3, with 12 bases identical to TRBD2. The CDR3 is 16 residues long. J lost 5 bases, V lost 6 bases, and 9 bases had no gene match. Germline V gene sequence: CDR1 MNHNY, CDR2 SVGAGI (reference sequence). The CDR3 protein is CASSPSLAGGIDTQYF. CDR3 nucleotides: TGTGCCAGCAGCCCCTCACTAGCGGGGGGAATAGATACGCAGTATTTT.

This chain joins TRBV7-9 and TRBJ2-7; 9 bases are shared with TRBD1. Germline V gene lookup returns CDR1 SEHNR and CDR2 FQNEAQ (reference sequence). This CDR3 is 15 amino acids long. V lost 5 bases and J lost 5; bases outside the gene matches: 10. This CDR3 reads CASSGNTGGINEQYF. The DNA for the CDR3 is TGTGCCAGCAGCGGTAATACAGGGGGCATCAACGAGCAGTACTTC.

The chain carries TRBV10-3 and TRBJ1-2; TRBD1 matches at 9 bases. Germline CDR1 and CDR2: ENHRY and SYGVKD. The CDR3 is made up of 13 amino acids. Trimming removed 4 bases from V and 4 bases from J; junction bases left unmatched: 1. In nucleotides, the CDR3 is TGTGCCATCAGTGGGGACAGGGTCTATGGCTACACCTTC. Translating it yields CAISGDRVYGYTF.

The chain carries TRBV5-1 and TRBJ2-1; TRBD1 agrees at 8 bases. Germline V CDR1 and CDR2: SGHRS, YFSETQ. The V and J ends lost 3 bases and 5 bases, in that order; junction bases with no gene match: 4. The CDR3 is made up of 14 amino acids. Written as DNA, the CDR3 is TGCGCCAGCAGCTCCGGACAGGGCCACAATGAGCAGTTCTTC. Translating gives CASSSGQGHNEQFF.

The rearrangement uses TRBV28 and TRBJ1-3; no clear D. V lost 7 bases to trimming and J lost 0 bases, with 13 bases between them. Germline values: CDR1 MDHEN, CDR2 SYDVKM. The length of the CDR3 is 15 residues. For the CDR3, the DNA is TGTGCCAGCACACAGCCTTCTCTCTCTGGAAACACCATATATTTT. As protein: CASTQPSLSGNTIYF.

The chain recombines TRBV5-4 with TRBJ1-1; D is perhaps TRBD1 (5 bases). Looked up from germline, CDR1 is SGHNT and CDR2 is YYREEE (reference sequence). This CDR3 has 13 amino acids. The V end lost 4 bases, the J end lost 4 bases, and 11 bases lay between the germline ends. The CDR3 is CASSLLGGTEAFF. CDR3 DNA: TGTGCCAGCAGCCTCCTGGGGGGCACTGAAGCTTTCTTT.

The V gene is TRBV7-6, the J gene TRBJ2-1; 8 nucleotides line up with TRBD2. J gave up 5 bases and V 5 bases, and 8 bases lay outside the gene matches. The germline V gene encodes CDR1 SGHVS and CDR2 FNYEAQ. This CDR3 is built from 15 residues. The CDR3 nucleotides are TGTGCCAGCAGCCGAGGGAGGGGACTAGACAATGAGCAGTTCTTC. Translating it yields CASSRGRGLDNEQFF.

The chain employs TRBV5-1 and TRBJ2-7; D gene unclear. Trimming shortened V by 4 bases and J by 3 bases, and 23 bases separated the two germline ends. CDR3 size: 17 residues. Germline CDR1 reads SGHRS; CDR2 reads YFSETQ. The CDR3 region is CASSIRVPCVGHYEQYV. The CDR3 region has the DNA TGCGCCAGCAGCATCCGGGTCCCTTGTGTTGGCCACTACGAGCAGTACGTC.

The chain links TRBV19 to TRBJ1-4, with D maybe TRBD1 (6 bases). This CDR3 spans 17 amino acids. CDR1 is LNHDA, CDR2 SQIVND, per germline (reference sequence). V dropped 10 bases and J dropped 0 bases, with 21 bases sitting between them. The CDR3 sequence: CATLRGGSGATNEKLFF. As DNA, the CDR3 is TGTGCCACTCTACGAGGGGGATCAGGGGCAACTAATGAAAAACTGTTTTTT.

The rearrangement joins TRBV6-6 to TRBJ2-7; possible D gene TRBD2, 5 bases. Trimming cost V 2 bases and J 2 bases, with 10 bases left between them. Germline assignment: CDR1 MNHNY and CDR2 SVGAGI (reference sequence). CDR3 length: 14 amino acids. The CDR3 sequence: CASSYGRRAYEQYV. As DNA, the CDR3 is TGTGCCAGCAGTTACGGCCGGCGGGCCTACGAGCAGTACGTC.

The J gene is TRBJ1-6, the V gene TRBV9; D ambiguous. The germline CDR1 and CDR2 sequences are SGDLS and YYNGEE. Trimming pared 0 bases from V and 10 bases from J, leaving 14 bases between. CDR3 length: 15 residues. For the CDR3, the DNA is TGTGCCAGCAGCGTAGACGGTAGGTTGAGGTCACCCCTCCACTTT. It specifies CASSVDGRLRSPLHF. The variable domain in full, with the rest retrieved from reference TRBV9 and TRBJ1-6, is DSGVTQTPKHLITATGQRVTLRCSPRSGDLSVYWYQQSLDQGLQFLIQYYNGEERAKGNILERFSAQQFPDLHSELNLSSLELGDSALYFCASSVDGRLRSPLHFGNGTRLTVT.

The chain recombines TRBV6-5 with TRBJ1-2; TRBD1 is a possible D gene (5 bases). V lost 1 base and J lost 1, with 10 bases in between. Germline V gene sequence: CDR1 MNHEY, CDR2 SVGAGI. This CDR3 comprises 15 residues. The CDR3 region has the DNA TGTGCCAGCAGTTACTGGGGGAGGGTTAACTATGGCTACACCTTC. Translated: CASSYWGRVNYGYTF.

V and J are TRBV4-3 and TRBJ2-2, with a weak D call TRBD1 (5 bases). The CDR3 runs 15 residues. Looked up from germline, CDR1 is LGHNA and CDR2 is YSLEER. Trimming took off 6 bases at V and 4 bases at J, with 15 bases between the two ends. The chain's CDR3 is CASRLEGASTGELFF. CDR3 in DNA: TGCGCCAGCAGACTCGAAGGGGCCTCCACCGGGGAGCTGTTTTTT.

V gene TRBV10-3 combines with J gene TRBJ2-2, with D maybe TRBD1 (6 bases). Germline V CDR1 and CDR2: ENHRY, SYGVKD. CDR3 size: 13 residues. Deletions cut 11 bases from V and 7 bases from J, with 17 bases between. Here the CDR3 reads CASTGTQGGELFF. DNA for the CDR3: TGTGCCTCCACCGGGACACAGGGCGGGGAGCTGTTTTTT.

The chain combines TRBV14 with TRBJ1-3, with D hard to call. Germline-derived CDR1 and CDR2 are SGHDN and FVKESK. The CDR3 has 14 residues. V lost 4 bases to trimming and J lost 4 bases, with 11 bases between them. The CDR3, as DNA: TGTGCCAGCAGCCCGGGGAGCTCGGGAAACACCATATATTTT. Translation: CASSPGSSGNTIYF.